This T cell receptor beta chain was captured in a study of sequential checkpoint blockade in melanoma. On the study more broadly: Arm A got nivolumab then ipilimumab; arm B the reverse, 1:1.

This sample's treatment: randomized to nivolumab then ipilimumab (arm A) or the reverse (arm B). No patient had prior DNA-damaging chemotherapy. Sorted cells were live CD3+CD8+, lacking CD19 and CD56, from PBMCs. Measured with immunoSEQ multiplex PCR; TCRdb has only the in-frame clones, and not every one. Among under 20,000 clones listed, 77% were seen once. Germline assignment: CDR1 SGHRS and CDR2 YFSETQ. Unmatched junction bases numbered 12, after V lost 5 bases and J lost 5 bases. The CDR3 contains 15 residues. The material sequenced was CD8+ T cells sorted from blood (inferred from file names), taken from a patient given nivolumab and ipilimumab in sequence. The chain links TRBV5-1 to TRBJ2-7, with 8 bases fitting TRBD2. The TCR was taken from a human donor with melanoma. The CDR3 here is CASSPSLAGQDEQYF. DNA of the CDR3: TGCGCCAGCAGTCCATCTTTAGCGGGACAAGACGAGCAGTACTTC.